This TCR beta chain was observed in a study of CD8+ T cells in alopecia areata. The sequencing template was cDNA reverse transcribed from extracted RNA. Repertoires were generated with immunoSEQ multiplex PCR, while TCRdb's copy carries only in-frame clones and drops some. The table shows 150,000 to 200,000 clones, with roughly 60% occurring only once. Study outcomes and limitations: Relative to mice, TCR sharing across patients was less clear, a difference possibly HLA-related.

Details on this clone: Its antigen is currently unknown.

V shed 0 bases and J 6 bases; nucleotides not matched to a gene: 2. The germline V gene encodes CDR1 LGHNA and CDR2 YSLEER. The CDR3 totals 14 residues. Treatment specified: oral pan-JAK inhibitor, 5-10 mg twice daily. PBMC-derived CD4+ and CD8+ T cells were sorted. The TCR was taken from a human donor with alopecia areata. The chain is built from TRBV4-3 and TRBJ2-5, with TRBD1 matching over 9 bases. Specimen: CD4+ T cells sorted from blood, collected at week 24, from a patient treated with tofacitinib. Here the CDR3 reads CASSQEGQGQTQYF. CDR3 DNA: TGCGCCAGCAGCCAAGAGGGACAGGGCCAGACCCAGTACTTC.